A selection of T cell receptor beta chains follows, all from one sample in a study of cytomegalovirus exposure and HLA in healthy donors. TCRdb's table, derived via immunoSEQ multiplex PCR, lists solely in-frame clones and lacks some. The sample includes 100,000 to 150,000 clones, approximately 80% of them seen just once. The sequencing sample was made of PBMCs. The receptors shown here come from a man aged 40-55 years in good health and CMV-seronegative. The CDR3 runs from the conserved cysteine through the conserved F or W. Each record gives: V gene, clone size, D gene, J gene, CDR3 DNA, CDR3 protein. D genes are given only for firm matches. Clone size is shown for a subset of rows, as once, few, many or a class of expanded clone.

>TRBV9|-|-|TRBJ2-6
TGTGCCAGCAGCGCCTACGGCTCTGGGGCCAACGGCCTGACTTTC
CASSAYGSGANGLTF
>TRBV7-2|few|-|TRBJ1-2
TGTGCCAGCAGCTTAGTGCGATCGGGGCGCGGGAATGGCTACACCTTC
CASSLVRSGRGNGYTF
>TRBV7-2|-|-|TRBJ1-1
TGTGCCAGCAGCTTAGGACAGCCGAACACTGAAGCTTTCTTT
CASSLGQPNTEAFF
>TRBV9|-|TRBD1|TRBJ2-7
TGTGCCAGCAGCGTAGGACAGGGTCGCGACGAGCAGTACTTC
CASSVGQGRDEQYF
>TRBV7-2|-|-|TRBJ2-1
TGTGCCAGCAGCTTAGGCAGGGCAAATGAGCAGTTCTTC
CASSLGRANEQFF
>TRBV19|-|TRBD1|TRBJ2-5
TGTGCCAGTAGTATAAGTGGGGGACAGGGGGAGACCCAGTACTTC
CASSISGGQGETQYF
>TRBV28|-|TRBD1|TRBJ2-7
TGTGCCAGCAGGTCACCGGGACAGAAAGGCGAGCAGTACTTC
CASRSPGQKGEQYF
>TRBV6-6|-|TRBD2|TRBJ2-7
TGTGCCAGCAGAGGGACTAGCGGGGAAGCCTACGAGCAGTACTTC
CASRGTSGEAYEQYF
>TRBV2|-|-|TRBJ1-2
TGTGCCAGCAGTCGGGGGGGGCAGGACTATGGCTACACCTTC
CASSRGGQDYGYTF
>TRBV13|-|-|TRBJ2-3
TGTGCCAGCAGCTCCAGACAGGCAACGGCATGGGATACGCAGTATTTT
CASSSRQATAWDTQYF
>TRBV4-2|-|-|TRBJ2-5
TGTGCCAGCAGCCAAGAGAGGGGGGGAGGATTGAAGACCCAGTACTTC
CASSQERGGGLKTQYF
>TRBV19|few|-|TRBJ1-5
TGTGCCAGTAGTCTCCAGGGGTTGTATCAGCCCCAGCATTTT
CASSLQGLYQPQHF
>TRBV4-1|-|-|TRBJ1-3
TGCGCCAGCAGCCAAGAAGCGGCAAGCTCTGGAAACACCATATATTTT
CASSQEAASSGNTIYF
>TRBV28|-|TRBD1|TRBJ1-5
TGTGCCAGCAGTCCTCCGGACAGGAGCAATCAGCCCCAGCATTTT
CASSPPDRSNQPQHF
>TRBV5-6|-|TRBD2|TRBJ2-1
TGTGCCAGCAGCTTGGTGGGCGCGGGGGGCCGGTACAATGAGCAGTTCTTC
CASSLVGAGGRYNEQFF
>TRBV7-2|once|-|TRBJ1-3
TGTGCCAGCAGCGCGCGTGCCGGGATTGGAAACACCATATATTTT
CASSARAGIGNTIYF
>TRBV11-3|once|TRBD1|TRBJ2-2
TGTGCCACCGGGGACAGCAGGACCGGGGAGCTGTTTTTT
CATGDSRTGELFF
>TRBV7-9|-|-|TRBJ2-2
TGTGCCAGCCGGAACCAGGGGAACACCGGGGAGCTGTTTTTT
CASRNQGNTGELFF
>TRBV9|-|-|TRBJ2-1
TGTGCCAGCAGCGTAGCGACAGGTACTGAGCAGTTCTTC
CASSVATGTEQFF
>TRBV6-6|-|-|TRBJ2-7
TGTGCCAGCAGGGACAGTAACTCCTACGAGCAGTACTTC
CASRDSNSYEQYF
>TRBV27|-|TRBD2|TRBJ2-1
TGTGCCAGCAGTTATCCGGGGGGAAGGGACAATGAGCAGTTCTTC
CASSYPGGRDNEQFF
>TRBV5-1|-|-|TRBJ1-1
TGCGCCAGCAGTTACGGGATTTTGAACACTGAAGCTTTCTTT
CASSYGILNTEAFF
>TRBV7-3|-|TRBD2|TRBJ2-5
TGTGCCAGCAGCTCGGGACTAGCGTGGCAAGAGACCCAGTACTTC
CASSSGLAWQETQYF
>TRBV6-4|-|-|TRBJ1-2
TGTGCCAGCAGTGATGGGGCCGGCCACTATGGCTACACCTTC
CASSDGAGHYGYTF
>TRBV5-6|-|-|TRBJ1-5
TGTGCCAGCAGCTTGGGCGTAACGGCGGGCCAGCCCCAGCATTTT
CASSLGVTAGQPQHF
>TRBV20-1|-|-|TRBJ1-1
TGCAGTGCGGACAGGAACACTGAAGCTTTCTTT
CSADRNTEAFF
>TRBV28|once|-|TRBJ1-4
TGTGCCAGCACATCGTCCAGGGTTGAAAAACTGTTTTTT
CASTSSRVEKLFF
>TRBV7-2|-|TRBD2|TRBJ2-7
TGTGCCAGCAGCCCTCGGGCTAGCGGGCGAAGCTACGAGCAGTACTTC
CASSPRASGRSYEQYF
>TRBV19|-|TRBD1|TRBJ2-7
TGTGCCAGTAGTACATCCGGGACAGCGTACGAGCAGTACTTC
CASSTSGTAYEQYF